One and the same sample provided the 9 T cell receptor beta chains below, sequenced in a study of T cell repertoires in aging, cancer and after chemotherapy (dated by TCRdb to the late 2010s). Genomic DNA extracted from peripheral blood, rather than sorted cells or RNA, was used as the source for amplification of TCR beta rearrangements. Sequenced using an Illumina MiSeq. Rearranged TRB sequences spanning V, D and J segments were amplified in a multiplex touch-down PCR with a mixed TRB-A/B primer pool. The public reads were reprocessed in TCRdb via fastp at Q25 and MiXCR, keeping in-frame beta chains. Rows with a matching CDR3 protein are joined into one entry that keeps the most common DNA and genes. This sample has around 15,000 distinct CDR3 sequences in its table, and roughly half of those were observed once. About 10% of the sample belongs to the ten largest clones. The sequenced sample was blood. The source of these receptors is a human donor in good health.

This clonotype was counted a few times. The V and J genes are TRBV18 and TRBJ2-3, with D unresolved. The length of the CDR3 is 12 residues. V was clipped by 7 bases and J by 4 bases, with 9 bases between them. From germline, CDR1 is KGHSH and CDR2 LQKENI. This CDR3 reads CASFNVPDTQYF. CDR3 sequence (DNA): TGTGCCAGCTTTAACGTACCAGATACGCAGTATTTT.

This chain links TRBV4-3 with TRBJ2-4, with D maybe TRBD2 (7 bases). The CDR3 has 17 amino acids. V gave up 4 bases and J gave up 1 base, with 17 bases separating them. From germline, CDR1 is LGHNA and CDR2 YSLEER. CDR3 nucleotides: TGCGCCAGCAGCCCTGGAGGGGGGGGAATTGCCAAAAACATTCAGTACTTC. This translates into CASSPGGGGIAKNIQYF.

The J gene is TRBJ1-5, the V gene TRBV29-1; the D gene is possibly TRBD1 (5 bases). The V gene lost 0 bases and the J gene lost 4 bases, with 25 bases spanning the gap. Per the germline V gene, CDR1 is SQVTM and CDR2 is ANQGSEA. The CDR3 runs to 19 residues. CDR3 sequence reads: CSVEDRGGAPSPKNQPQHF. The CDR3 DNA reads as TGCAGCGTTGAAGATCGGGGAGGGGCCCCTTCCCCCAAAAATCAGCCCCAGCATTTT.

The chain is built from TRBV29-1 and TRBJ1-1, with TRBD1 matching over 11 bases. This CDR3 has 13 residues. V dropped 7 bases and J dropped 10; count of bases not matched to a gene: 11. Germline loops: CDR1 SQVTM, CDR2 ANQGSEA. CDR3 DNA: TGCAGCGGGGGGGACAGGGGGAGGGCTGGAGCTTTCTTT. As protein: CSGGDRGRAGAFF.

This rearrangement joins TRBV12-3 or TRBV12-4 to TRBJ2-7; D is possibly TRBD1 (5 bases). The CDR3 loop spans 14 amino acids. V was clipped by 5 bases and J by 2 bases, with 13 bases between them. The CDR3 DNA is TGTGCCAGCAGTGTGACAGCTCCTCCCTACGAGCAGTACTTC. Residues: CASSVTAPPYEQYF.

This chain links TRBV7-2 with TRBJ2-7; D gene ambiguous. CDR3 size: 12 residues. The V end was cut by 2 bases, the J end by 4 bases, with 6 bases between. The V gene's germline CDR1 is SGHTA and CDR2 FQGNSA. The CDR3: CASSLYVYEQYF. The CDR3, as DNA: TGTGCCAGCAGCTTATACGTTTACGAGCAGTACTTC.

V and J are TRBV6-5 and TRBJ1-3; no firm D call. The ends were cut back, 0 bases at V and 0 bases at J, with 6 bases in the middle. Germline-derived CDR1 and CDR2 are MNHEY and SVGAGI. CDR3 length equals 15 residues. The CDR3 loop reads CASSYSIASGNTIYF. The CDR3 DNA is TGTGCCAGCAGTTACTCGATAGCCTCTGGAAACACCATATATTTT.

This clonotype was found once. This sequence joins TRBV6-6 and TRBJ2-7; D gene uncertain. The CDR3 contains 13 residues. V gave up 0 bases and J gave up 3 bases, with 6 bases separating them. Germline V CDR1 and CDR2: MNHNY, SVGAGI (reference sequence). CDR3 nucleotide sequence: TGTGCCAGCAGTTACTCAACGGACTACGAGCAGTACTTC. This sequence encodes CASSYSTDYEQYF.

This clonotype is medium-sized by share. The chain joins TRBV19 to TRBJ2-7; 8 bases align to TRBD2. V trimming: 10 bases; J trimming: 4 bases; junction bases outside the gene matches: 9. This CDR3 comprises 13 residues. Looked up from germline, CDR1 is LNHDA and CDR2 is SQIVND (reference sequence). CDR3 region: CATRSGREYEQYF. The CDR3, as DNA: TGTGCCACCCGCTCCGGGAGGGAATACGAGCAGTACTTC.